Listed here are 17 T cell receptor beta chains from one sample, sequenced in a study of blood T cells in healthy people across ages. Next came a second PCR, run for about 7 to 12 cycles, which used a sample-barcoded 5' primer along with a J-beta primer mix. TCRdb fed the 5' RACE reads into MiXCR, producing one record per CDR3 protein. The sample lists around 940,000 distinct CDR3 sequences, just over 50% occurring once. The sequencing sample was made of blood. These receptors were taken from a woman aged 60-70 years in good health.

This clonotype turned up a few times. The gene calls are TRBV7-6 and TRBJ2-7; 7 positions match TRBD1. With the DNA end fitting TRBJ2-3 better, the J assignment may be wrong. The germline V gene encodes CDR1 SGHVS and CDR2 FNYEAQ. The CDR3 is 11 residues long. The CDR3 reads CASSPGTAQYF. CDR3 in DNA: TGTGCCAGCAGTCCCGGGACAGCGCAGTATTTT.

This clonotype occurred a few times. The chain employs TRBV7-9 and TRBJ2-5; 9 bases are a match to TRBD2. The J call could be wrong; TRBJ2-7 is a better fit for the DNA end. The CDR3 runs to 12 residues. Germline CDR1 and CDR2: SEHNR and FQNEAQ (reference sequence). CDR3 residues: CASASGTFEQYF. CDR3 nucleotide sequence: TGTGCCAGCGCTAGCGGGACATTCGAGCAGTACTTC.

The chain uses TRBV15 and TRBJ2-5; 8 nucleotides agree with TRBD1. The V gene end was trimmed by 0 bases and the J gene end by 1 base; junction bases not matched to a gene: 4. The germline CDR1 and CDR2 sequences are LNHNV and YYDKDF (reference sequence). This CDR3 spans 16 amino acids. CDR3 residues: CATSREGTGVQETQYF. For the CDR3, the DNA is TGTGCCACCAGCAGAGAAGGGACAGGAGTCCAAGAGACCCAGTACTTC.

This clonotype was counted once. The chain uses TRBV20-1 and TRBJ2-4; tentatively, D is TRBD2 (6 bases). CDR1 DFQATT and CDR2 SNEGSKA come from the germline V gene (reference sequence). The CDR3 consists of 14 residues. Trimming removed 0 bases at V and 15 bases at J, with 21 bases between. In DNA form, the CDR3 reads TGCAGTGCTAGAGATAGGGAGGCCGGCTTCGAGCGGTACTTC. Translated: CSARDREAGFERYF.

The sample holds one count of this clonotype. The chain carries TRBV24-1 and TRBJ2-2; D is perhaps TRBD1 or TRBD2 (7 bases each). The CDR3 totals 13 residues. Trimming pared 10 bases from V and 5 bases from J, leaving 13 bases between. Germline-derived CDR1 and CDR2 are KGHDR and SFDVKD. As DNA, the CDR3 is TGTGCCACAAACAGGGGAGGGACCGGGGAGCTGTTTTTT. It yields the protein CATNRGGTGELFF.

The CDR3 DNA follows: TGTGCCACCAGTGACCGCAGCCTTAATCAGCCCCAGCATTTT. Its protein is CATSDRSLNQPQHF. The chain is built from TRBV24-1 and TRBJ1-5; D remains unclear. Germline V gene lookup returns CDR1 KGHDR and CDR2 SFDVKD. The CDR3 has 14 residues. Deletions cut 4 bases from V and 4 bases from J, with 10 bases between.

This clonotype was observed a handful of times. The chain employs TRBV20-1 and TRBJ2-7; 9 bases align to TRBD2. Germline CDR1 is DFQATT and CDR2 is SNEGSKA (reference sequence). Unmatched junction bases numbered 9, after V lost 4 bases and J lost 2 bases. The CDR3 totals 15 residues. The CDR3 sequence: CSATPLAGLTYEQYF. In nucleotides, the CDR3 is TGCAGTGCTACCCCCCTAGCGGGACTTACCTACGAGCAGTACTTC.

This clonotype was counted a few times. The chain has TRBV10-3 and TRBJ1-2, with TRBD1 identical over 12 bases. CDR1 and CDR2 from the germline V gene are ENHRY and SYGVKD. This CDR3 region has 15 residues. The V gene end was trimmed by 7 bases and the J gene end by 7 bases; junction bases not matched to a gene: 10. Here the CDR3 DNA reads TGTGCCATCAAGCCGGGACAGGGGGCTTTAGGTGGCTACACCTTC. Translation: CAIKPGQGALGGYTF.

The V gene is TRBV6-5, the J gene TRBJ2-7, with 15 positions matching TRBD2. The ends lost 4 bases at V and 6 bases at J; junction bases unmatched: 7. This CDR3 comprises 16 residues. Per the germline V gene, CDR1 is MNHEY and CDR2 is SVGAGI. The CDR3 protein is CASSSSGLAGGLEQYF. The CDR3 coding sequence is TGTGCCAGCAGTTCATCGGGACTAGCGGGAGGTCTCGAGCAGTACTTC.

V gene TRBV10-3 combines with J gene TRBJ1-2, with a possible D match to TRBD1 (6 bases). The germline CDR1 and CDR2 sequences are ENHRY and SYGVKD. Trimming removed 4 bases at V and 5 bases at J, with 11 bases between. This CDR3 region has 13 residues. This CDR3 is CAISAVGAYGYTF. Here the CDR3 DNA reads TGTGCCATCAGTGCGGTGGGGGCTTATGGCTACACCTTC.

This chain uses TRBV25-1 with TRBJ2-7; D not resolved. CDR3 length: 14 amino acids. The V end lost 6 bases, the J end lost 0 bases, and 12 bases lay between the germline ends. Germline CDR1 is MGHDK and CDR2 is SYGVNS. The CDR3 nucleotides read TGTGCCAGCAGAGATTCGGGCATCTCCTACGAGCAGTACTTC. It specifies CASRDSGISYEQYF.

Only a few counts were recorded for this clonotype. This rearrangement joins TRBV9 to TRBJ2-2, with D hard to call. The CDR3 covers 14 residues. Germline V gene data show CDR1 as SGDLS and CDR2 as YYNGEE. Trimming left V 4 bases short and J 4 bases short, with 11 bases between. The CDR3 spells CASSRDPVTGELFF. For the CDR3, the DNA is TGTGCCAGCAGCAGGGATCCTGTCACCGGGGAGCTGTTTTTT. Complete variable domain (other parts from reference TRBV9 and TRBJ2-2): DSGVTQTPKHLITATGQRVTLRCSPRSGDLSVYWYQQSLDQGLQFLIQYYNGEERAKGNILERFSAQQFPDLHSELNLSSLELGDSALYFCASSRDPVTGELFFGEGSRLTVL.

The DNA of the CDR3 is TGCGCCAGCAGCCACATGTTGACGGGACCCTACGAGCAGTACTTC. This translates into CASSHMLTGPYEQYF. The chain recombines TRBV4-1 with TRBJ2-7, with D perhaps given as TRBD1 or TRBD2 (5 bases each). Germline V gene lookup returns CDR1 MGHRA and CDR2 YSYEKL. This CDR3 is built from 15 residues. V was trimmed by 3 bases and J by 2 bases, leaving 14 bases between them.

The sample holds a few counts of this clonotype. The chain has TRBV4-1 and TRBJ2-2; maybe TRBD2 (6 bases). Germline loops: CDR1 MGHRA, CDR2 YSYEKL. The V end lost 0 bases, the J end lost 5 bases, and 13 bases lay between the germline ends. This CDR3 contains 16 residues. Here the CDR3 DNA reads TGCGCCAGCAGCCAAGAAACGGGACTCCTAACCGGGGAGCTGTTTTTT. Its protein is CASSQETGLLTGELFF.

This clonotype was counted only a few times. The chain is built from TRBV29-1 and TRBJ1-1; D unclear. Germline CDR1 and CDR2: SQVTM and ANQGSEA. The CDR3 spans 13 residues. The V and J ends lost 7 bases and 2 bases respectively, with 14 bases between them. The CDR3 DNA is TGCAGCGCCGGGGAGGCTATCAACACTGAAGCTTTCTTT. Its translation: CSAGEAINTEAFF.

V and J are TRBV9 and TRBJ2-3; TRBD2 might be the D (6 bases). This CDR3 contains 15 residues. The germline CDR1 and CDR2 sequences are SGDLS and YYNGEE. The germline V and J ends were trimmed by 1 base and 7 bases, with 16 bases remaining between them. Written as DNA, the CDR3 is TGTGCCAGCAGCGTAAATGACGGGAGTGGATATACGCAGTATTTT. Translated, it gives CASSVNDGSGYTQYF.

V and J are TRBV5-1 and TRBJ2-2; TRBD2 aligns across 10 bases. Germline assignment: CDR1 SGHRS and CDR2 YFSETQ. CDR3 length: 19 residues. Losses at the gene ends were 4 bases for V and 5 bases for J; bases not matched to a gene: 17. DNA for the CDR3: TGCGCCAGCAGCCCTAGCGGGAGTATCGGAGTAAAGGTTACCGGGGAGCTGTTTTTT. Amino acid sequence: CASSPSGSIGVKVTGELFF. Filled out from reference TRBV5-1 and TRBJ2-2, the complete variable domain reads KAGVTQTPRYLIKTRGQQVTLSCSPISGHRSVSWYQQTPGQGLQFLFEYFSETQRNKGNFPGRFSGRQFSNSRSEMNVSTLELGDSALYLCASSPSGSIGVKVTGELFFGEGSRLTVL.